What follows are 21 T cell receptor beta chains derived from one specimen sequenced in a study of T cells in Graves' hyperthyroidism and ophthalmopathy. RNA transcripts gave rise to amplified TCR beta CDR3 regions. With the HTBI primer set, the TCR CDR3 went through a first round of RT-PCR. TCRdb analysed the multiplex PCR reads with MiXCR anew, one entry per CDR3 protein. Of roughly 300,000 distinct CDR3 sequences in the sample, approximately 26% were seen once. The sequencing input was blood. Source of these receptors: a man aged 35 to 55 with Graves' hyperthyroidism that later progressed to Graves' ophthalmopathy.

The chain is built from TRBV20-1 and TRBJ2-7; 7 positions agree with TRBD1. The CDR3 is 13 amino acids. V was pared by 6 bases and J by 2 bases, with 7 bases of the junction left unmatched. Germline CDR1 is DFQATT and CDR2 is SNEGSKA (reference sequence). The CDR3 loop is CSAIGQETYEQYF. The DNA of the CDR3 is TGCAGTGCCATCGGACAGGAGACCTACGAGCAGTACTTC.

This clonotype has at least ten counts. This rearrangement joins TRBV20-1 to TRBJ1-5; D remains unclear. Germline-derived CDR1 and CDR2 are DFQATT and SNEGSKA (reference sequence). V lost 1 base, J lost 4 bases, and 11 bases lay in between. This CDR3 has 14 residues. The CDR3 protein is CSARAGGDNQPQHF. The CDR3 bases are TGCAGTGCTAGAGCGGGTGGAGATAATCAGCCCCAGCATTTT.

This clonotype was observed many times. This rearrangement joins TRBV11-2 to TRBJ1-2; D is undetermined. V lost 4 bases to trimming and J lost 1 base, with 19 bases between them. This CDR3 has 17 amino acids. Germline assignment: CDR1 SGHAT and CDR2 FQNNGV. The CDR3 protein is CASSSPGRTILNYGYTF. CDR3 DNA sequence: TGTGCCAGCAGCTCGCCGGGCCGCACTATACTTAACTATGGCTACACCTTC.

The chain links TRBV27 to TRBJ1-6, with D tentatively TRBD1 (5 bases). CDR3 size: 13 residues. Trimming cost V 4 bases and J 13 bases, with 14 bases left between them. Germline V gene lookup returns CDR1 MNHEY and CDR2 SMNVEV (reference sequence). CDR3 bases: TGTGCCAGCAGTTGGACGCAGGACAACCCCCTCCACTTT. It is translated as CASSWTQDNPLHF.

This clonotype was recorded a few times. The CDR3 sequence: CASSEEEGTVYEQYF. CDR3 nucleotide sequence: TGTGCCAGCAGTGAAGAAGAAGGGACCGTCTACGAGCAGTACTTC. The V call is TRBV6-1, the J call TRBJ2-7; D is possibly TRBD1 or TRBD2 (5 bases each). CDR3 size: 15 residues. From germline, CDR1 is MNHNS and CDR2 SASEGT. With 1 base removed from V and 3 bases from J, the gap between germline ends came to 13 bases.

This clonotype was detected ten times or more. This rearrangement joins TRBV24-1 to TRBJ2-5, with D uncertain. V shed 6 bases and J shed 5 bases, with 6 bases lying between them. This CDR3 has 11 residues. Germline CDR1 is KGHDR and CDR2 is SFDVKD. This CDR3 is CATSLRETQYF. The CDR3 DNA reads as TGTGCCACCAGTCTGAGGGAGACCCAGTACTTC.

The chain has TRBV15 and TRBJ2-5, with D perhaps TRBD2 (6 bases). From germline, CDR1 is LNHNV and CDR2 YYDKDF (reference sequence). The CDR3 is 16 residues long. With 3 bases removed from V and 4 bases from J, the gap between germline ends came to 18 bases. CDR3 region: CATSRVVTRSAETQYF. DNA for the CDR3: TGTGCCACCAGCAGGGTAGTGACTAGGTCCGCAGAGACCCAGTACTTC.

CDR3 in DNA: TGTGCCAGCAGGCCGACGGGACAGGGAGAGACCCAGTACTTC. Its translation: CASRPTGQGETQYF. V and J are TRBV27 and TRBJ2-5; 9 bases agree with TRBD1. This CDR3 region has 14 residues. The junction had 6 bases not matched to a gene; V was cut back by 6 bases and J by 4 bases. Germline V CDR1 and CDR2: MNHEY, SMNVEV (reference sequence).

The J gene is TRBJ2-6, the V gene TRBV6-2 or TRBV6-3; tentative D call: TRBD1 (6 bases). The germline V and J ends were trimmed by 5 bases and 1 base, with 18 bases remaining between them. CDR1 MNHEY and CDR2 SVGEGT come from the germline V gene. The CDR3 covers 18 residues. The CDR3 spells CASSPGVLTGSGANVLTF. The CDR3 bases are TGTGCCAGCAGTCCAGGGGTTTTGACGGGATCTGGGGCCAACGTCCTGACTTTC.

This clonotype was recorded at least ten times. This chain joins TRBV19 and TRBJ2-5, with 9 bases matching TRBD2. From germline, CDR1 is LNHDA and CDR2 SQIVND (reference sequence). This CDR3 has 12 amino acids. V shed 5 bases, J shed 10 bases, and the junction held 5 bases outside the gene matches. The chain's CDR3 is CASSEGLAIQYF. CDR3 DNA: TGTGCCAGTAGTGAGGGACTAGCAATCCAGTACTTC.

The genes are TRBV19 and TRBJ1-1; D possibly corresponds to TRBD1 (5 bases). Trimming took 1 base from V and 1 from J, leaving 10 bases between them. The CDR3 runs 15 residues. Germline values: CDR1 LNHDA, CDR2 SQIVND (reference sequence). The CDR3 is CASSIAGRANTEAFF. CDR3 in DNA: TGTGCCAGTAGTATAGCGGGCAGGGCGAACACTGAAGCTTTCTTT.

In its sample, this clonotype was seen many times. This chain connects TRBV24-1 to TRBJ2-2, with TRBD2 matching 11 bases. CDR1 and CDR2 (germline): KGHDR, SFDVKD. With V trimmed by 3 bases and J by 7 bases, 9 bases remained unmatched. CDR3 length equals 17 residues. The CDR3 region has the DNA TGTGCCACCAGTGATCCCGGACTAGCGGGCAGAATCGGGGAGCTGTTTTTT. Amino acids: CATSDPGLAGRIGELFF.

This clonotype was seen ten or more times. The chain recombines TRBV5-1 with TRBJ2-7, with 8 bases that match TRBD1. This CDR3 has 13 residues. Germline V CDR1 and CDR2: SGHRS, YFSETQ. V shed 4 bases, J shed 2 bases, and the junction held 2 bases outside the gene matches. CDR3 region: CASSKDRAYEQYF. The CDR3 bases are TGCGCCAGCAGCAAGGACAGGGCCTACGAGCAGTACTTC.

Ten or more counts support this clonotype. The rearrangement uses TRBV6-5 and TRBJ2-5; D is perhaps TRBD1 (6 bases). CDR3 length equals 14 residues. V was shortened by 5 bases and J by 3 bases, with 13 bases between the two germline ends. In germline, CDR1 is MNHEY, CDR2 SVGAGI. The chain's CDR3 is CASSRLGGEETQYF. Written as DNA, the CDR3 is TGTGCCAGCAGTCGTCTAGGGGGAGAAGAGACCCAGTACTTC.

Ten or more counts support this clonotype. The chain recombines TRBV5-1 with TRBJ2-7; possible D gene TRBD1, 5 bases. Trimming cost V 0 bases and J 0 bases, with 13 bases left between them. This CDR3 contains 16 residues. Germline V gene lookup returns CDR1 SGHRS and CDR2 YFSETQ. The CDR3 protein is CASSLGWGPHSYEQYF. CDR3 nucleotide sequence: TGCGCCAGCAGCTTGGGATGGGGCCCGCACTCCTACGAGCAGTACTTC.

This clonotype was observed many times. V and J are TRBV28 and TRBJ1-5; D call uncertain. Germline lookup yields CDR1 MDHEN and CDR2 SYDVKM. Trimming left V 3 bases short and J 5 bases short, with 14 bases between. This CDR3 region has 15 residues. The CDR3 DNA is TGTGCCAGCAGTTTTCTGTGGAGGTTGGATCAGCCCCAGCATTTT. It yields the protein CASSFLWRLDQPQHF.

The J gene is TRBJ2-5, the V gene TRBV2; D is possibly TRBD2 (6 bases). Germline V gene data show CDR1 as SNHLY and CDR2 as FYNNEI. V was trimmed by 1 base and J by 4 bases, leaving 16 bases between them. The CDR3 is made up of 16 amino acids. The DNA for the CDR3 is TGTGCCAGCAGTGAAGTATACGGGAGAGACCGAGAGACCCAGTACTTC. Translating it yields CASSEVYGRDRETQYF.

This clonotype has at least ten counts. This rearrangement joins TRBV15 to TRBJ2-5; 10 bases agree with TRBD2. Germline trimming cut 3 bases from V and 7 bases from J; bases unmatched to any gene: 8. The CDR3 is 15 amino acids. Germline loops: CDR1 LNHNV, CDR2 YYDKDF (reference sequence). In DNA, the CDR3 is TGTGCCACCAGCAGGGGAGCGGGAGGGTCAGGGACCCAGTACTTC. Translation gives CATSRGAGGSGTQYF.

This clonotype was seen ten or more times. The chain carries TRBV27 and TRBJ2-3; TRBD2 matches at 8 bases. Germline V gene data show CDR1 as MNHEY and CDR2 as SMNVEV (reference sequence). V was pared by 5 bases and J by 2 bases, with 9 bases of the junction left unmatched. This CDR3 contains 16 residues. The CDR3 DNA sequence: TGTGCCAGCAGTCTGTGGACTAGCACCTACACAGATACGCAGTATTTT. Translating it yields CASSLWTSTYTDTQYF.

This clonotype was detected many times. J is TRBJ2-7 and V is TRBV6-5, with D perhaps given as TRBD1 or TRBD2 (6 bases each). The CDR3 loop spans 14 amino acids. V lost 2 bases and J lost 5, with 13 bases in between. CDR1 is MNHEY and CDR2 is SVGAGI in the germline V gene. Written as DNA, the CDR3 is TGTGCCAGCAGTTACAATGGGGGGCGCGACGAGCAGTACTTC. Residues: CASSYNGGRDEQYF.

This clonotype was seen at least ten times. The chain links TRBV7-6 to TRBJ2-2; tentatively, D is TRBD2 (6 bases). The CDR3 runs 19 residues. Germline V gene data show CDR1 as SGHVS and CDR2 as FNYEAQ. V lost 1 base to trimming and J lost 0 bases, with 18 bases between them. As DNA, the CDR3 is TGTGCCAGCAGCTTAGTTTCAGTCTGGCGGGACGCGAACACCGGGGAGCTGTTTTTT. As protein: CASSLVSVWRDANTGELFF. Full variable domain (outside the CDR3, taken from reference TRBV7-6 and TRBJ2-2): GAGVSQSPRYKVTKRGQDVALRCDPISGHVSLYWYRQALGQGPEFLTYFNYEAQQDKSGLPNDRFSAERPEGSISTLTIQRTEQRDSAMYRCASSLVSVWRDANTGELFFGEGSRLTVL.